These 24 T cell receptor beta chains share one sample of origin, sequenced in a study of blood T cell repertoires in COVID-19. Sequencing used immunoSEQ multiplex PCR; TCRdb keeps in-frame clones, though not all of them. Among hundreds of thousands of clones listed, under 90% were seen once. Sequenced input: PBMCs or T cells enriched from blood (not recorded which). The source of these receptors is a woman in her forties or fifties who had been exposed to COVID-19.

Concerning this clone: The sample contains more than one DNA sequence encoding this CDR3. The CDR3 DNA reads TGTGCCACCAGTGACCCCCCTGGACAGGGAGGCACCGGGGAGCTGTTTTTT. Its translation is CATSDPPGQGGTGELFF. The rearrangement links TRBV24-1 to TRBJ2-2; TRBD1 agrees at 8 bases. The ends lost 4 bases at V and 4 bases at J; junction bases unmatched: 10. Germline V gene lookup returns CDR1 KGHDR and CDR2 SFDVKD. The CDR3 totals 17 residues.

This clone was counted a single time. This sequence joins TRBV7-9 and TRBJ2-7; tentatively, D is TRBD1 (7 bases). The CDR3 contains 14 residues. Trimming shortened V by 5 bases and J by 5 bases, and 16 bases separated the two germline ends. CDR1 and CDR2 (germline): SEHNR, FQNEAQ (reference sequence). The CDR3 is CASSQIGGTDEQYF. CDR3 coding DNA: TGTGCCAGCAGCCAAATAGGGGGGACAGACGAGCAGTACTTC.

The table lists this clone with a few counts. Here the CDR3 DNA reads TGTGCCAGCAGCTCCGACAGGGTCCTCTCCTATAATTCACCCCTCCACTTT. Residues: CASSSDRVLSYNSPLHF. This chain links TRBV13 with TRBJ1-6, with TRBD1 identical over 7 bases. This CDR3 is built from 17 residues. Germline V gene data show CDR1 as PRHDT and CDR2 as FYEKMQ (reference sequence). V trimming: 4 bases; J trimming: 0 bases; junction bases outside the gene matches: 6.

The J gene is TRBJ1-5, the V gene TRBV15; 8 bases are a match to TRBD1. V trimming: 5 bases; J trimming: 6 bases; junction bases outside the gene matches: 12. The CDR3 runs 16 residues. CDR1 LNHNV and CDR2 YYDKDF come from the germline V gene (reference sequence). The CDR3: CATSLPQGAMGQPQHF. CDR3 bases: TGTGCCACCAGCTTACCCCAGGGGGCCATGGGTCAGCCCCAGCATTTT. Looking up the rest from reference TRBV15 and TRBJ1-5 gives the full variable domain: DAMVIQNPRYQVTQFGKPVTLSCSQTLNHNVMYWYQQKSSQAPKLLFHYYDKDFNNEADTPDNFQSRRPNTSFCFLDIRSPGLGDTAMYLCATSLPQGAMGQPQHFGDGTRLSIL.

The V and J genes are TRBV7-6 and TRBJ2-7; D remains unclear. The V end was cut by 1 base, the J end by 4 bases, with 5 bases between. The CDR3 contains 12 residues. Germline values: CDR1 SGHVS, CDR2 FNYEAQ. Here the CDR3 DNA reads TGTGCCAGCAGCTTAGTGCAGTACGAGCAGTACTTC. Its translation: CASSLVQYEQYF.

The V and J genes are TRBV2 and TRBJ1-2, with D possibly matching TRBD1 (6 bases). The V end lost 3 bases, the J end lost 4 bases, and 15 bases lay between the germline ends. The CDR3 extends over 15 amino acids. The germline CDR1 and CDR2 sequences are SNHLY and FYNNEI. The CDR3 DNA is TGTGCCAGCAGTGACACCCAGGGGAAGTCCTATGGCTACACCTTC. It is translated as CASSDTQGKSYGYTF.

This sequence joins TRBV5-1 and TRBJ2-7; 10 nucleotides align to TRBD2. V gave up 4 bases and J gave up 3 bases; unmatched junction bases: 4. From germline, CDR1 is SGHRS and CDR2 YFSETQ. The CDR3 runs 14 residues. CDR3 in amino acids: CASSTSGANYEQYF. The CDR3 region has the DNA TGCGCCAGCAGCACTAGCGGGGCAAACTACGAGCAGTACTTC.

The chain employs TRBV3-1 (or the pseudogene TRBV3-2) and TRBJ1-1; a possible D gene is TRBD1 (5 bases). The CDR3 has 14 residues. Germline V gene lookup returns CDR1 LGHDT and CDR2 YNNKEL (reference sequence). Trimming removed 2 bases from V and 5 bases from J, with 12 bases in between. The DNA of the CDR3 is TGTGCCAGCAGCCAAAAACAGGTCGGGACTGAAGCTTTCTTT. This translates into CASSQKQVGTEAFF.

The chain couples TRBV11-2 to TRBJ1-4; no clear D gene. This CDR3 contains 13 residues. The germline V gene encodes CDR1 SGHAT and CDR2 FQNNGV. Trimming pared 1 base from V and 10 bases from J, leaving 10 bases between. CDR3 coding DNA: TGTGCCAGCAGCTTAGCTGCAGGCCGAAAACTGTTTTTT. This encodes CASSLAAGRKLFF.

This chain connects TRBV19 to TRBJ2-3; 8 positions agree with TRBD2. The CDR3 is 16 amino acids. V dropped 6 bases and J dropped 0; count of bases not matched to a gene: 8. In germline, CDR1 is LNHDA, CDR2 SQIVND (reference sequence). The CDR3 DNA reads TGTGCCAGTAGCAAAGCGGGGGAGCCCAGCACAGATACGCAGTATTTT. Protein sequence: CASSKAGEPSTDTQYF.

This clone was found a few times. V is TRBV5-1 and J is TRBJ2-2, with D perhaps TRBD1 (6 bases). CDR1 is SGHRS and CDR2 is YFSETQ in the germline V gene. The CDR3 runs 15 residues. V was trimmed by 4 bases and J by 1 base, leaving 11 bases between them. CDR3 DNA sequence: TGCGCCAGCAGCCGGGACACCCTGAACACCGGGGAGCTGTTTTTT. Amino acid sequence: CASSRDTLNTGELFF.

The rearrangement uses TRBV30 and TRBJ1-5; 10 bases map to TRBD1. Germline V gene sequence: CDR1 GTSNPN, CDR2 SVGIG (reference sequence). The trim removed 4 bases at V and 3 bases at J, leaving 3 bases unmatched. The CDR3 contains 14 residues. DNA of the CDR3: TGTGCCTGGACGGGACAGGGGCACAATCAGCCCCAGCATTTT. It codes for CAWTGQGHNQPQHF. Full variable domain (rest looked up from reference TRBV30 and TRBJ1-5): SQTIHQWPATLVQPVGSPLSLECTVEGTSNPNLYWYRQAAGRGLQLLFYSVGIGQISSEVPQNLSASRPQDRQFILSSKKLLLSDSGFYLCAWTGQGHNQPQHFGDGTRLSIL.

The V and J genes are TRBV27 and TRBJ2-1; TRBD2 is a possible D gene (6 bases). V was cut by 7 bases and J by 5 bases, with 24 bases left in between. CDR3 length: 17 amino acids. Germline loops: CDR1 MNHEY, CDR2 SMNVEV (reference sequence). The CDR3 sequence: CASTTIEGTWRNNEQFF. The CDR3 region has the DNA TGTGCCAGCACCACCATTGAGGGGACTTGGAGAAACAATGAGCAGTTCTTC.

The chain couples TRBV29-1 to TRBJ1-1, with 8 bases aligning to TRBD1. Per germline, CDR1 SQVTM and CDR2 ANQGSEA. The CDR3 covers 14 residues. The ends lost 7 bases at V and 1 base at J; junction bases unmatched: 8. The CDR3 reads CSGGQGGANTEAFF. The CDR3 DNA follows: TGCAGCGGCGGACAGGGAGGAGCGAACACTGAAGCTTTCTTT.

The J gene is TRBJ1-2, the V gene TRBV30; the D gene is possibly TRBD1 (6 bases). Germline lookup yields CDR1 GTSNPN and CDR2 SVGIG (reference sequence). This CDR3 has 15 residues. V was pared by 0 bases and J by 3 bases, with 14 bases between. CDR3 amino acids: CAWSVRGARDYGYTF. The CDR3 nucleotides are TGTGCCTGGAGTGTACGGGGGGCGCGGGACTATGGCTACACCTTC.

J is TRBJ1-1 and V is TRBV2, with 12 bases lining up with TRBD1. V lost 0 bases to trimming and J lost 12 bases; unmatched junction nucleotides: 8. CDR1 is SNHLY and CDR2 is FYNNEI in the germline V gene. The CDR3 extends over 15 amino acids. CDR3 sequence reads: CASSEAMGQGAVSFF. CDR3 DNA: TGTGCCAGCAGTGAAGCGATGGGACAGGGGGCGGTGTCTTTCTTT.

The chain couples TRBV15 to TRBJ1-6, with unresolved D. Germline V gene data show CDR1 as LNHNV and CDR2 as YYDKDF (reference sequence). V lost 0 bases to trimming and J lost 9 bases, with 15 bases between them. The length of the CDR3 is 16 residues. CDR3 nucleotides: TGTGCCACCAGCAGAGATAAGGATCCGGGTAGTTCACCCCTCCACTTT. Residues: CATSRDKDPGSSPLHF.

V usage is TRBV5-1 and J usage is TRBJ2-3, with 7 bases aligning to TRBD2. V was clipped by 7 bases and J by 5 bases; unmatched bases: 10. CDR1 is SGHRS, CDR2 YFSETQ, per germline. This CDR3 contains 14 residues. CDR3 nucleotide sequence: TGCGCCAGCCGGGGAGGGGTCGCGGAAGATACGCAGTATTTT. Translating gives CASRGGVAEDTQYF.

The J gene is TRBJ2-5, the V gene TRBV4-2; 12 bases are a match to TRBD2. Germline V lookup: CDR1 LGHNA, CDR2 YNFKEQ. The CDR3 is made up of 19 amino acids. The J segment lost 5 bases and the V segment lost 0 bases, leaving 13 bases of the junction unmatched. DNA for the CDR3: TGTGCCAGCAGCCAAGACCATCTAGCGGGGGGGGCTGCGGGGGAGACCCAGTACTTC. This sequence encodes CASSQDHLAGGAAGETQYF.

The rearrangement links TRBV5-6 to TRBJ1-2, with D tentatively TRBD1 (5 bases). In germline, CDR1 is SGHDT, CDR2 YYEEEE. The germline V and J ends were trimmed by 1 base and 4 bases, with 20 bases remaining between them. This CDR3 comprises 17 residues. The CDR3 reads CASSLFGGQGGRYGYTF. The DNA of the CDR3 is TGTGCCAGCAGCTTGTTCGGAGGGCAGGGTGGGCGCTATGGCTACACCTTC.

The genes are TRBV14 and TRBJ2-3; 7 positions agree with TRBD1. The CDR3 consists of 17 residues. V was clipped by 4 bases and J by 1 base; unmatched bases: 11. Germline V lookup: CDR1 SGHDN, CDR2 FVKESK. CDR3 in amino acids: CASSPLGTAGGTDTQYF. The CDR3 nucleotides read TGTGCCAGCAGCCCCCTTGGGACAGCCGGGGGCACAGATACGCAGTATTTT. Based on the CDR3 plus reference TRBV14 and TRBJ2-3, the full variable domain is EAGVTQFPSHSVIEKGQTVTLRCDPISGHDNLYWYRRVMGKEIKFLLHFVKESKQDESGMPNNRFLAERTGGTYSTLKVQPAELEDSGVYFCASSPLGTAGGTDTQYFGPGTRLTVL.

This chain joins TRBV6-5 and TRBJ1-5, with 10 bases fitting TRBD1. Germline trimming cut 4 bases from V and 7 bases from J; bases unmatched to any gene: 7. This CDR3 region has 15 residues. Germline V lookup: CDR1 MNHEY, CDR2 SVGAGI. The CDR3 region has the DNA TGTGCCAGCAGTTCTAGACAGGGGGCTGGGCAGCCCCAGCATTTT. This encodes CASSSRQGAGQPQHF.

The chain has TRBV27 and TRBJ1-1, with 9 bases identical to TRBD1. Germline V CDR1 and CDR2: MNHEY, SMNVEV (reference sequence). V was pared by 5 bases and J by 10 bases, with 8 bases of the junction left unmatched. The CDR3 covers 13 residues. CDR3 protein: CASSPRTGVGAFF. The CDR3 nucleotides read TGTGCCAGCAGTCCGAGGACAGGGGTTGGAGCTTTCTTT.

The rearrangement joins TRBV15 to TRBJ1-2; no clear D gene. Germline CDR1 and CDR2: LNHNV and YYDKDF (reference sequence). CDR3 size: 14 residues. V was trimmed by 6 bases and J by 2 bases, leaving 13 bases between them. The CDR3 DNA reads TGTGCCACCAGGGGAATGGGAGGGAACTATGGCTACACCTTC. Amino acids: CATRGMGGNYGYTF.